A single sample gave rise to the 20 T cell receptor beta chains below, sequenced in a study of blood T cell repertoires in COVID-19. Clones were sequenced by immunoSEQ multiplex PCR, and TCRdb holds only the in-frame ones, with some missing. Of around 150,000 clones in the sample, around 81% are singletons; the top ten hold 9.5% to 12%. The sequencing sample was made of peripheral blood. The receptors stem from a man between 60 and 70 years old with active or convalescent COVID-19.

This rearrangement joins TRBV7-9 to TRBJ2-3; maybe TRBD1 (6 bases). CDR1 and CDR2 from the germline V gene are SEHNR and FQNEAQ (reference sequence). The CDR3 length is 16 residues. V was pared by 6 bases and J by 1 base, with 17 bases between. The CDR3 bases are TGTGCCAGCAGTACCCCAGGGGCGCTGGGCACAGATACGCAGTATTTT. Translating gives CASSTPGALGTDTQYF.

V gene TRBV28 combines with J gene TRBJ1-2, with a tentative D call TRBD1 (5 bases). Trimming cost V 0 bases and J 2 bases, with 7 bases left between them. Germline values: CDR1 MDHEN, CDR2 SYDVKM. The CDR3 sequence is 14 residues long. In nucleotides, the CDR3 is TGTGCCAGCAGTTTATGGGGGCGAAACTATGGCTACACCTTC. This codes for CASSLWGRNYGYTF.

This clone was observed once. The rearrangement links TRBV6-5 to TRBJ1-3; TRBD1 might be the D (6 bases). This CDR3 is built from 15 residues. Trimming pared 6 bases from V and 0 bases from J, leaving 12 bases between. In germline, CDR1 is MNHEY, CDR2 SVGAGI. This CDR3 is CASSGQRISGNTIYF. The CDR3 region has the DNA TGTGCCAGCAGCGGACAGAGGATCTCTGGAAACACCATATATTTT.

This chain connects TRBV5-1 to TRBJ1-1; 7 nucleotides align to TRBD1. Per the germline V gene, CDR1 is SGHRS and CDR2 is YFSETQ. After removal of 0 bases from V and 0 bases from J, the junction contained 5 bases not matched to a gene. This CDR3 region has 16 residues. This CDR3 is CASSLAGQPVNTEAFF. CDR3 nucleotides: TGCGCCAGCAGCTTGGCGGGACAGCCCGTGAACACTGAAGCTTTCTTT.

This clone was seen a few times. The V call is TRBV3-1 (or the pseudogene TRBV3-2), the J call TRBJ2-5, with a weak D call TRBD1 (6 bases). The CDR3 runs 14 residues. V was trimmed by 4 bases and J by 5 bases, leaving 14 bases between them. CDR1 is LGHDT, CDR2 YNNKEL, per germline (reference sequence). The CDR3 here is CASSRMTGGETQYF. CDR3 nucleotides: TGTGCCAGCAGCCGTATGACAGGTGGGGAGACCCAGTACTTC.

This sequence joins TRBV5-1 and TRBJ2-1, with 9 bases aligning to TRBD2. Trimming at V came to 1 base and at J to 2 bases, leaving 4 bases not matched to a gene. Germline V gene sequence: CDR1 SGHRS, CDR2 YFSETQ. CDR3 size: 16 residues. CDR3 region: CASSLNAGGPYNEQFF. DNA of the CDR3: TGCGCCAGCAGCTTGAACGCGGGAGGGCCCTACAATGAGCAGTTCTTC.

The J gene is TRBJ2-1, the V gene TRBV24-1, with D possibly being TRBD1 (7 bases). The length of the CDR3 is 16 residues. Germline CDR1 is KGHDR and CDR2 is SFDVKD. Trimming pared 5 bases from V and 2 bases from J, leaving 15 bases between. In DNA, the CDR3 is TGTGCCACCAGTGTCTCCGACAGGGAGGCCTACAATGAGCAGTTCTTC. The encoded protein is CATSVSDREAYNEQFF.

The genes are TRBV6-5 and TRBJ1-1; the match to TRBD1 covers 8 bases. The CDR3 has 14 residues. Germline CDR1 and CDR2: MNHEY and SVGAGI. The trim removed 6 bases at V and 4 bases at J, leaving 7 bases unmatched. The CDR3 protein is CASRDRGWGTEAFF. In DNA form, the CDR3 reads TGTGCCAGCAGAGACAGGGGTTGGGGCACTGAAGCTTTCTTT.

The chain combines TRBV13 with TRBJ2-7, with 9 bases matching TRBD1. Per the germline V gene, CDR1 is PRHDT and CDR2 is FYEKMQ (reference sequence). The CDR3 totals 15 residues. With 6 bases clipped from V and 4 bases from J, the junction kept 10 bases outside the gene matches. The CDR3 coding sequence is TGTGCCAGCAGTCTAGACAGGGGGTTTGGGTACGAGCAGTACTTC. As protein: CASSLDRGFGYEQYF.

On this clone: Other DNA sequences in the same sample also yield this CDR3. This chain links TRBV2 with TRBJ1-1; tentative D call: TRBD1 (5 bases). Trimming pared 7 bases from V and 1 base from J, leaving 10 bases between. Germline CDR1 reads SNHLY; CDR2 reads FYNNEI. The CDR3 is made up of 13 amino acids. In nucleotides, the CDR3 is TGTGCCAGCAACCCCCAGGGGAACACTGAAGCTTTCTTT. Protein: CASNPQGNTEAFF.

In this sample, this clone turned up a few times. V and J are TRBV18 and TRBJ2-7; D gene uncertain. This CDR3 region has 13 residues. Trimming removed 3 bases from V and 2 bases from J, with 8 bases in between. Germline CDR1 KGHSH, CDR2 LQKENI. CDR3 sequence: CASSPTSTYEQYF. In DNA form, the CDR3 reads TGTGCCAGCTCACCGACATCTACCTACGAGCAGTACTTC.

V gene TRBV11-2 combines with J gene TRBJ1-1, with D possibly being TRBD1 (6 bases). This CDR3 contains 15 residues. V lost 2 bases to trimming and J lost 0 bases, with 10 bases between them. CDR1 SGHAT and CDR2 FQNNGV come from the germline V gene. The CDR3 DNA reads as TGTGCCAGCAGCTTACTGTCAGGGGTGAACACTGAAGCTTTCTTT. Its protein product is CASSLLSGVNTEAFF.

The rearrangement joins TRBV11-1 to TRBJ1-2; no definite D call. Per the germline V gene, CDR1 is SGHAT and CDR2 is FQDESV (reference sequence). V lost 1 base and J lost 2, with 8 bases in between. CDR3 length equals 14 residues. This CDR3 reads CASSLDHLNYGYTF. The CDR3 nucleotides are TGTGCCAGCAGCTTAGACCACTTAAACTATGGCTACACCTTC.

This clone was observed once. The chain combines TRBV5-1 with TRBJ2-4; 7 nucleotides line up with TRBD2. The CDR3 is 13 residues long. J lost 7 bases, V lost 0 bases, and 1 base had no gene match. The germline CDR1 and CDR2 sequences are SGHRS and YFSETQ. The CDR3, as DNA: TGCGCCAGCAGCTTGGGAGCGGGGAACATTCAGTACTTC. Its protein is CASSLGAGNIQYF.

The genes are TRBV3-1 (or the pseudogene TRBV3-2) and TRBJ2-7; TRBD2 aligns across 12 bases. V lost 5 bases and J lost 5; bases outside the gene matches: 7. CDR3 length: 15 residues. In germline, CDR1 is LGHDT, CDR2 YNNKEL (reference sequence). The CDR3 reads CASSDPGLAGHEQYF. As DNA, the CDR3 is TGTGCCAGCAGCGACCCGGGACTAGCGGGTCACGAGCAGTACTTC.

The chain recombines TRBV6-1 with TRBJ1-1; no firm D call. The V gene lost 3 bases and the J gene lost 0 bases, with 11 bases spanning the gap. Germline loops: CDR1 MNHNS, CDR2 SASEGT. The CDR3 extends over 15 amino acids. CDR3 protein: CASSDQRGMNTEAFF. The CDR3 DNA reads TGTGCCAGCAGTGACCAGAGAGGGATGAACACTGAAGCTTTCTTT.

CDR3 DNA: TGTGCCAGCTCACCGGCAGGGAACTTCAATCAGCCCCAGCATTTT. This gives the protein CASSPAGNFNQPQHF. The chain employs TRBV18 and TRBJ1-5; the D gene is possibly TRBD1 (5 bases). Trimming left V 3 bases short and J 3 bases short, with 12 bases between. The CDR3 is made up of 15 amino acids. Germline lookup yields CDR1 KGHSH and CDR2 LQKENI.

The rearrangement uses TRBV5-4 and TRBJ2-1; no reliable D call. V lost 3 bases, J lost 6 bases, and 13 bases lay in between. The CDR3 loop spans 14 amino acids. Germline V gene data show CDR1 as SGHNT and CDR2 as YYREEE (reference sequence). This CDR3 reads CASSSTRPGNEQFF. The CDR3 nucleotides read TGTGCCAGCAGCTCGACCCGCCCAGGCAATGAGCAGTTCTTC.

The genes are TRBV5-1 and TRBJ2-3; D possibly corresponds to TRBD1 (6 bases). The CDR3 length is 15 residues. V gave up 3 bases and J gave up 0 bases, with 11 bases separating them. The V gene's germline CDR1 is SGHRS and CDR2 YFSETQ. CDR3: CASSSTGSSTDTQYF. The CDR3 coding sequence is TGCGCCAGCAGCTCCACAGGGTCTAGCACAGATACGCAGTATTTT.

The rearrangement joins TRBV11-2 to TRBJ2-1; 14 bases are a match to TRBD2. The CDR3 runs to 18 residues. The germline gives CDR1 SGHAT, CDR2 FQNNGV. The V and J ends lost 3 bases and 7 bases, in that order; junction bases with no gene match: 11. The CDR3 DNA reads TGTGCCAGCAGCTTCCTTGCGACTAGCGGGAGGGCCGCAAATGAGCAGTTCTTC. It codes for CASSFLATSGRAANEQFF. The variable domain in full, with the rest retrieved from reference TRBV11-2 and TRBJ2-1, is EAGVAQSPRYKIIEKRQSVAFWCNPISGHATLYWYQQILGQGPKLLIQFQNNGVVDDSQLPKDRFSAERLKGVDSTLKIQPAKLEDSAVYLCASSFLATSGRAANEQFFGPGTRLTVL.